What follows are 5 T cell receptor beta chains derived from one specimen sequenced in a study of cytomegalovirus exposure and HLA in healthy donors. Vbeta (60) and Jbeta (13) primers were used in the PCR. The table came from immunoSEQ multiplex PCR; TCRdb's copy has only in-frame clones and leaves some out. This table holds some 150,000 clones, about 80% found once. The sample taken for sequencing was PBMCs. These receptors were collected from a young man in good health and CMV-seropositive.

The gene calls are TRBV14 and TRBJ2-2; 8 nucleotides match TRBD1. Germline-derived CDR1 and CDR2 are SGHDN and FVKESK. The J segment lost 7 bases and the V segment lost 5 bases, leaving 12 bases of the junction unmatched. This CDR3 has 16 residues. The CDR3 protein is CASSDKQGVYGGELFF. In DNA form, the CDR3 reads TGTGCCAGCAGCGACAAACAGGGGGTTTATGGCGGGGAGCTGTTTTTT.

V usage is TRBV30 and J usage is TRBJ2-5; D is unresolved. The CDR3 totals 12 residues. Trimming removed 3 bases at V and 5 bases at J, with 10 bases between. Germline values: CDR1 GTSNPN, CDR2 SVGIG (reference sequence). CDR3 nucleotides: TGTGCCTGGAGCCGGCCTAGGGAGACCCAGTACTTC. Translated: CAWSRPRETQYF.

This clone was detected once. This rearrangement joins TRBV10-3 to TRBJ1-1; 7 bases line up with TRBD1. This CDR3 is built from 14 residues. With 4 bases clipped from V and 5 bases from J, the junction kept 7 bases outside the gene matches. Germline loops: CDR1 ENHRY, CDR2 SYGVKD. The CDR3 loop reads CAISATTGVTEAFF. DNA for the CDR3: TGTGCCATCAGTGCGACCACAGGGGTGACTGAAGCTTTCTTT.

This clone was counted only a few times. The V gene is TRBV4-2, the J gene TRBJ2-7, with 11 bases lining up with TRBD2. Germline loops: CDR1 LGHNA, CDR2 YNFKEQ. This CDR3 has 13 residues. The J segment lost 4 bases and the V segment lost 5 bases, leaving 1 base of the junction unmatched. The CDR3 is CASSRTSGYEQYF. For the CDR3, the DNA is TGTGCCAGCAGCAGGACTAGCGGGTACGAGCAGTACTTC.

The chain couples TRBV4-2 to TRBJ1-1, with 7 positions matching TRBD1. Germline assignment: CDR1 LGHNA and CDR2 YNFKEQ. V dropped 3 bases and J dropped 3; count of bases not matched to a gene: 13. This CDR3 has 17 amino acids. The CDR3 coding sequence is TGTGCCAGCAGCCAGGCCGGCAGGCAGGGGGTCGACACTGAAGCTTTCTTT. This sequence encodes CASSQAGRQGVDTEAFF.